This T cell receptor beta chain was identified in a study of blood T cell repertoires in COVID-19. The table came from immunoSEQ multiplex PCR; TCRdb's copy has only in-frame clones and leaves some out. The data contain under 350,000 clones, around 86% of them seen just once; the ten biggest clones take up about 1.7%. CDR1 is SGHRS and CDR2 is YFSETQ in the germline V gene. Trimming removed 2 bases from V and 4 bases from J, with 4 bases in between. The CDR3 runs to 12 residues. Assignments of participants to cohorts depended upon their own reported clinical history. This TCR derives from a woman aged 40-49 years who had recovered from COVID-19. Sequenced sample: PBMCs or T cells enriched from blood (not recorded which). V usage is TRBV5-1 and J usage is TRBJ1-3; the D is unclear. The CDR3 DNA reads TGCGCCAGCAGCTTACAGGGAAACACCATATATTTT. This translates into CASSLQGNTIYF. Filled out from reference TRBV5-1 and TRBJ1-3, the complete variable domain reads KAGVTQTPRYLIKTRGQQVTLSCSPISGHRSVSWYQQTPGQGLQFLFEYFSETQRNKGNFPGRFSGRQFSNSRSEMNVSTLELGDSALYLCASSLQGNTIYFGEGSWLTVV.